This TCR beta chain was recorded in a study of response to subunit inactivated influenza vaccine. For this clonotype: The antigen is undetermined.

The germline CDR1 and CDR2 sequences are PRHDT and FYEKMQ (reference sequence). V trimming: 4 bases; J trimming: 4 bases; junction bases outside the gene matches: 9. There are 16 residues in the CDR3. TCRdb redid the calling of the RT-PCR reads with MiXCR, one entry per CDR3 protein. This sample has almost 600,000 distinct CDR3 sequences; roughly 15% occur once, and the top ten carry around 10%. Study findings and constraints: The authors put forward the suggestion that each seasonal influenza vaccination may bring in only a limited number of new T cells.

This TCR derives from a man aged 50 to 60 who received an inactivated influenza vaccine. The specimen comprised PBMCs from blood, sampled approximately 12 days after vaccination. The gene calls are TRBV13 and TRBJ2-5; 10 bases are a match to TRBD2. CDR3 loop: CASSSGLAGVSETQYF. CDR3 nucleotide sequence: TGTGCCAGCAGCTCGGGTCTAGCGGGAGTCTCAGAGACCCAGTACTTC.